These 21 T cell receptor beta chains share one sample of origin, sequenced in a study of T-cell reconstitution after alpha-beta-depleted transplantation in children. Researchers prepared the TCRbeta library using unique molecular identifiers, the study reports. MiXCR, applied by TCRdb to the PCR reads, yields one record per CDR3 protein. The sample lists roughly 500,000 distinct CDR3 sequences; approximately 20% were seen once. This specimen consisted of PBMCs from the stem cell graft donor, obtained from the stem cell graft. Receptors originate from a human donor who donated a stem cell graft to a child with acute lymphoblastic leukemia.

V gene TRBV12-3 or TRBV12-4 combines with J gene TRBJ2-3; 7 bases agree with TRBD1. The CDR3 extends over 14 amino acids. With 3 bases clipped from V and 3 bases from J, the junction kept 3 bases outside the gene matches. The CDR3 DNA reads as TGTGCCAGCAGTTTTACAGGGGAAACAGATACGCAGTATTTT. It translates to CASSFTGETDTQYF.

CDR3 loop: CSARGQPGLVSRFF. DNA of the CDR3: TGCAGTGCACGAGGTCAGCCGGGACTAGTTAGTCGGTTCTTC. The chain is built from TRBV20-1 and TRBJ2-1; the match to TRBD2 covers 8 bases. The V gene end was trimmed by 6 bases and the J gene end by 15 bases; junction bases not matched to a gene: 19. Germline loops: CDR1 DFQATT, CDR2 SNEGSKA (reference sequence). The CDR3 covers 14 residues.

This clonotype showed up just a few times. The V gene is TRBV7-9, the J gene TRBJ1-2; a weak D match, TRBD1 (5 bases). Germline CDR1 is SEHNR and CDR2 is FQNEAQ (reference sequence). The CDR3 loop spans 13 amino acids. Trimming took off 5 bases at V and 5 bases at J, with 12 bases between the two ends. The CDR3 sequence: CASSQGLLYGYTF. Here the CDR3 DNA reads TGTGCCAGCAGCCAGGGTCTTCTATATGGCTACACCTTC.

The rearrangement uses TRBV30 and TRBJ1-1, with 7 bases that match TRBD1. V was clipped by 5 bases and J by 2 bases; unmatched bases: 8. Germline CDR1 GTSNPN, CDR2 SVGIG (reference sequence). CDR3 length: 14 residues. The CDR3 nucleotides read TGTGCCTGGGATCATGGGACAGCTAACACTGAAGCTTTCTTT. It specifies CAWDHGTANTEAFF.

This clonotype was recorded a few times. This rearrangement joins TRBV4-1 to TRBJ2-7, with 9 nucleotides matching TRBD2. This CDR3 comprises 15 residues. V lost 4 bases and J lost 2; bases outside the gene matches: 6. The germline gives CDR1 MGHRA, CDR2 YSYEKL. In DNA form, the CDR3 reads TGCGCCAGCAGCCCCCCGACTAGCGGAGCCTACGAGCAGTACTTC. It codes for CASSPPTSGAYEQYF.

This clonotype was observed a few times. CDR3 loop: CASSFKAGSTYEQYF. The CDR3 nucleotides are TGTGCCAGCAGTTTTAAGGCAGGGAGTACTTACGAGCAGTACTTC. The V and J genes are TRBV27 and TRBJ2-7, with D perhaps being TRBD1 or TRBD2 (5 bases each). The CDR3 contains 15 residues. Germline V gene sequence: CDR1 MNHEY, CDR2 SMNVEV (reference sequence). V lost 3 bases to trimming and J lost 4 bases, with 16 bases between them.

This clonotype appeared a few times. This chain uses TRBV29-1 with TRBJ1-1; a possible D gene is TRBD1 (5 bases). V was cut by 3 bases and J by 6 bases, with 11 bases left in between. CDR1 and CDR2 from the germline V gene are SQVTM and ANQGSEA. The CDR3 runs 12 residues. The CDR3 DNA follows: TGCAGCGTTGACCGGGGCGCGGCTGAAGCTTTCTTT. Translated, it gives CSVDRGAAEAFF. Looking up the rest from reference TRBV29-1 and TRBJ1-1 gives the full variable domain: SAVISQKPSRDICQRGTSLTIQCQVDSQVTMMFWYRQQPGQSLTLIATANQGSEATYESGFVIDKFPISRPNLTFSTLTVSNMSPEDSSIYLCSVDRGAAEAFFGQGTRLTVV.

The chain has TRBV5-1 and TRBJ2-4; 13 bases are a match to TRBD2. The V and J ends lost 0 bases and 8 bases, in that order; junction bases with no gene match: 5. The CDR3 is made up of 16 amino acids. The germline V gene has CDR1 SGHRS and CDR2 YFSETQ. CDR3 region: CASSLALGLAGDIQYF. CDR3 bases: TGCGCCAGCAGCTTGGCCCTAGGACTAGCGGGAGACATTCAGTACTTC.

This chain uses TRBV20-1 with TRBJ1-1, with a possible D match to TRBD1 (5 bases). Germline V CDR1 and CDR2: DFQATT, SNEGSKA (reference sequence). Trimming removed 2 bases from V and 7 bases from J, with 14 bases in between. This CDR3 spans 13 amino acids. The CDR3 reads CSARPSGWNEAFF. CDR3 DNA: TGCAGTGCTAGACCATCAGGGTGGAATGAAGCTTTCTTT.

This sequence joins TRBV25-1 and TRBJ2-1, with 7 bases lining up with TRBD2. The CDR3 length is 14 residues. Germline values: CDR1 MGHDK, CDR2 SYGVNS. V shed 1 base and J 7 bases; nucleotides not matched to a gene: 4. The CDR3 protein is CASSEWGGVNEQFF. The CDR3 region has the DNA TGTGCCAGCAGTGAATGGGGAGGGGTAAATGAGCAGTTCTTC.

The sample holds a few counts of this clonotype. This chain joins TRBV29-1 and TRBJ2-1; D gene ambiguous. CDR3 length: 13 residues. V shed 3 bases and J shed 6 bases, with 12 bases lying between them. Germline CDR1 SQVTM, CDR2 ANQGSEA. The CDR3, as DNA: TGCAGCGTTGACAGCGAACTCTCCAATGAGCAGTTCTTC. Encoded protein: CSVDSELSNEQFF.

The V call is TRBV27, the J call TRBJ2-2, with D possibly being TRBD1 (6 bases). The V and J ends lost 0 bases and 7 bases respectively, with 15 bases between them. Germline V gene sequence: CDR1 MNHEY, CDR2 SMNVEV (reference sequence). This CDR3 is 16 amino acids long. The CDR3 spells CASSLSPDRRVGELFF. For the CDR3, the DNA is TGTGCCAGCAGTTTATCCCCCGACAGGCGTGTCGGGGAGCTGTTTTTT.

Only a few counts were recorded for this clonotype. The V call is TRBV12-3 or TRBV12-4, the J call TRBJ1-2, with TRBD1 as a possible D gene (6 bases). V lost 4 bases and J 8 bases, leaving 17 bases between the germline ends. This CDR3 has 14 amino acids. The DNA for the CDR3 is TGTGCCAGCAGTTCCTACAGGGAAATGGGAGGCTACACCTTC. Amino acids: CASSSYREMGGYTF.

This clonotype was recorded at least ten times. This chain joins TRBV11-2 and TRBJ2-7, with 9 bases aligning to TRBD1. This CDR3 is built from 16 residues. From germline, CDR1 is SGHAT and CDR2 FQNNGV. With 4 bases clipped from V and 1 base from J, the junction kept 8 bases outside the gene matches. The CDR3 bases are TGTGCCAGCAGCTACGGGTCCGGGACAGGGTCCTACGAGCAGTACTTC. Translation gives CASSYGSGTGSYEQYF. The variable domain in full, completed from reference TRBV11-2 and TRBJ2-7, reads EAGVAQSPRYKIIEKRQSVAFWCNPISGHATLYWYQQILGQGPKLLIQFQNNGVVDDSQLPKDRFSAERLKGVDSTLKIQPAKLEDSAVYLCASSYGSGTGSYEQYFGPGTRLTVT.

This chain joins TRBV11-2 and TRBJ1-1; D is ambiguous. V lost 1 base, J lost 11 bases, and 14 bases lay in between. The germline gives CDR1 SGHAT, CDR2 FQNNGV. There are 13 residues in the CDR3. CDR3 loop: CASSLAGASGAFF. DNA for the CDR3: TGTGCCAGCAGCTTAGCCGGAGCCTCGGGGGCTTTCTTT.

The chain employs TRBV5-1 and TRBJ2-2; TRBD1 aligns across 10 bases. The V gene end was trimmed by 3 bases and the J gene end by 3 bases; junction bases not matched to a gene: 8. This CDR3 is 17 amino acids long. CDR1 is SGHRS, CDR2 YFSETQ, per germline. The CDR3, as DNA: TGCGCCAGCAGCTATCCCGGGGGGACAGGGGACACCGGGGAGCTGTTTTTT. It yields the protein CASSYPGGTGDTGELFF.

This chain links TRBV4-1 with TRBJ1-2; D call uncertain. V was clipped by 0 bases and J by 7 bases, with 18 bases between them. CDR1 and CDR2 from the germline V gene are MGHRA and YSYEKL. The CDR3 runs 16 residues. The DNA for the CDR3 is TGCGCCAGCAGCCAAGATTGGGGATACAGAGTTGGTGGCTACACCTTC. The encoded protein is CASSQDWGYRVGGYTF.

The CDR3 DNA follows: TGCGCCAGCAGTGAAGGCAGGGGGTCACTCGCGGATACGCAGTATTTT. Protein product: CASSEGRGSLADTQYF. The chain uses TRBV10-1 and TRBJ2-3; TRBD1 matches 7 bases. This CDR3 comprises 16 residues. V was pared by 3 bases and J by 6 bases, with 12 bases of the junction left unmatched. Germline V lookup: CDR1 WNHNN, CDR2 SYGVQD (reference sequence).

This clonotype was picked up a small number of times. CDR3 in DNA: TGTGCCAGCAGTTTGCGGGGCTCCTTTGGACACTATGGCTACACCTTC. Its protein product is CASSLRGSFGHYGYTF. This rearrangement joins TRBV12-3 or TRBV12-4 to TRBJ1-2; D perhaps matches TRBD1 (5 bases). This CDR3 is built from 16 residues. Trimming shortened V by 3 bases and J by 3 bases, and 17 bases separated the two germline ends.

The rearrangement links TRBV20-1 to TRBJ2-1; D is undetermined. Germline V gene data show CDR1 as DFQATT and CDR2 as SNEGSKA (reference sequence). This CDR3 has 11 amino acids. Trimming shortened V by 6 bases and J by 10 bases, and 13 bases separated the two germline ends. The CDR3 reads CSAPFIQEQFF. For the CDR3, the DNA is TGCAGTGCCCCATTCATACAGGAGCAGTTCTTC.

The rearrangement joins TRBV11-3 to TRBJ2-7, with TRBD2 matching 8 bases. This CDR3 is built from 16 residues. The junction had 11 bases not matched to a gene; V was cut back by 5 bases and J by 2 bases. Germline values: CDR1 SGHNT, CDR2 YENEEA. CDR3 residues: CASSTSSGSVAYEQYF. The CDR3 bases are TGTGCCAGCAGCACAAGCAGCGGGAGCGTAGCCTACGAGCAGTACTTC.